This TCR beta chain originates from a study of T-cell reconstitution after alpha-beta-depleted transplantation in children. Unique molecular identifiers featured in how the TCRbeta library was prepared. TCRdb reanalysed the PCR reads using MiXCR and keeps one entry per CDR3 protein. The sample has some 220,000 distinct CDR3 sequences, under 9.5% seen once. In its sample, this clonotype was seen a few times. This sequence originates from a human donor who donated a stem cell graft to a child with acute lymphoblastic leukemia. Sample: PBMCs from the stem cell graft donor, taken from the stem cell graft.

The CDR3 coding sequence is TGTGCCAGCAGTCTTCAAGACCAGGGGGTCACTGAAGCTTTCTTT. The encoded protein is CASSLQDQGVTEAFF. The chain recombines TRBV27 with TRBJ1-1; 7 nucleotides match TRBD1. The trim removed 5 bases at V and 4 bases at J, leaving 10 bases unmatched. The germline gives CDR1 MNHEY, CDR2 SMNVEV (reference sequence). The CDR3 loop spans 15 amino acids.